The T cell receptor beta chain described here comes from a study of radiation and T cells in renal cell carcinoma (dated by TCRdb to 2020 to 2022). Context from the whole study: A total of around 50 samples underwent TCR beta sequencing, made up of some 26 tumors and about 27 peripheral blood samples. The last blood draw happened 4 weeks after radiation, timed to coincide with nephrectomy. Across all 50 or so samples, several million unique CDR3 nucleotide sequences, encoding 2,658,974 unique CDR3 amino acid sequences, were identified. What the study reported, not specific to this receptor: Because pretreatment tumor biopsies were not available, the study could not determine whether clonotypes were already present within the tumor at baseline. In blood, the top tumor clonotypes increased between baseline and 2 weeks post-radiation and then shrank by 4 weeks, which suggests that tumor-resident clones expanded only transiently. Effects of radiation dose or scheduling on the TCR repertoire could not be addressed with the single-armed trial design. Changes in the blood repertoire were not tracked past 4 weeks after treatment.

CDR1 and CDR2 were assigned from the germline V gene as SGHRS and YFSETQ. After removal of 4 bases from V and 4 bases from J, the junction retains 13 bases not matched to a gene. Counted from cysteine to phenylalanine, this CDR3 has 19 amino acids. Only CDR3 DNA remains: 57 bases, in frame from the first base. The time point label on this specimen signifies: blood 4 weeks post-SBRT, at nephrectomy. In light of the paper, this sample's treatment or condition label describes: 15 Gy SBRT to primary tumor, nephrectomy 4 weeks later. The samples were obtained from a clinical trial, where primary renal cell carcinomas were treated with 15 Gy stereotactic body radiation therapy and then removed by nephrectomy 4 weeks afterward. To follow tumor-enriched clonotypes, peripheral blood was collected serially from radiation-treated patients at baseline and again at 2 weeks and 4 weeks after SBRT. Every patient had renal cell carcinoma of clear cell pathology. Genomic DNA for TCR sequencing was prepared using the QIAamp DNA Blood Mini Kit (Qiagen). The analyses included just those samples that passed every quality control check.

To note about this clone: The antigen this receptor binds is unknown. Base qualities are missing; no much larger clone stands one base away.

The immunoSEQ kit was used, according to the manufacturer's recommendations, to generate TCR beta libraries from genomic DNA. To prepare the libraries, a first multiplex PCR with proprietary primers was run, followed by a second PCR that added unique barcodes, and a bead cleanup was done after each round. Each sample batch included a kit-provided positive control reaction and a negative control reaction. The final libraries were assessed on an Agilent 4200 TapeStation D1000 ScreenTape, pooled by volume, and quantified by qPCR. Sequencing was performed on an Illumina NextSeq500 with a MidOutput 150-cycle cartridge, and 156 Read1 and 15 Index1 cycles were run with kit custom primers. The pooled library was loaded at 0.9 to 1 pM with a roughly 22% PhiX control spike-in. In the source study's methods: The vendor-processed data were analyzed in R, and a clonotype was defined as all T cells that share the same CDR3 nucleotide sequence. In the clone abundance analyses, frequencies in each sample were normalized to that sample's 10,000 most abundant clones. Public T cell clones, which averaged fewer than five per sample, were removed prior to analysis. Tumor-enriched and baseline blood-enriched clonotypes were defined by at least a 32-fold difference in abundance between compartments. A beta-binomial differential abundance model was used to identify clonotypes that were expanded or contracted between blood time points. Tumor-blood repertoire similarity was measured with the Baroni-Urbani and Buser coefficient, and group comparisons used two-tailed Wilcoxon tests in R. The immuneACCESS repertoire file appears here via TCRdb, limited to in-frame rearrangements. These files lack a portion of the clones; in checked studies, under half of the deficit traces to unresolved V genes, and the cause of the others is not known. The V and J calls and clone size come from that table; D and trimming were worked out from the DNA. The sample table lists 60,000 to 75,000 clones, around three quarters of them with a count of one. Over 5.5% of the sample is held by the ten biggest clonotypes.

The V gene is TRBV5-1 and the J gene is TRBJ2-1, with 14 bases in between that match TRBD2. The TCR originated in a man between 60 and 70 years old with renal cell carcinoma. The input for sequencing was blood, taken from a patient whose treatment included radiotherapy and nephrectomy. CDR3 region: CASSPGTSGGPSFYNEQFF. The DNA sequence is as follows: TGCGCCAGCAGCCCGGGGACTAGCGGGGGACCGAGTTTTTACAATGAGCAGTTCTTC.